This passage covers 8 T cell receptor beta chains from one sample sequenced in a study of CD8+ T cells in alopecia areata. In each case, RNA was isolated and then reverse transcribed into cDNA as the sequencing template. Using immunoSEQ multiplex PCR, the repertoire was profiled, and TCRdb retains in-frame clones only, with some absent. The sample contains under 150,000 clones, around 50% of which appear only once. Sequenced material: NKG2D-low CD8+ T cells sorted from blood. The source is a human donor with alopecia areata.

The CDR3 nucleotides read TGTGCCACCTCCCCCGGGCGGAGCTACGAGCAGTACTTC. It encodes CATSPGRSYEQYF. The V and J genes are TRBV2 and TRBJ2-7; D call uncertain. V lost 10 bases to trimming and J lost 3 bases, with 16 bases between them. CDR3 size: 13 residues. Germline V gene sequence: CDR1 SNHLY, CDR2 FYNNEI.

The table lists this clone with a few counts. The J gene is TRBJ2-1, the V gene TRBV13; D is unresolved. Germline lookup yields CDR1 PRHDT and CDR2 FYEKMQ (reference sequence). The CDR3 loop spans 13 amino acids. The V end was cut by 6 bases, the J end by 5 bases, with 11 bases between. In nucleotides, the CDR3 is TGTGCCAGCAGTCCGGTGGTAGACAATGAGCAGTTCTTC. It encodes CASSPVVDNEQFF.

The chain employs TRBV25-1 and TRBJ2-1; TRBD2 agrees at 14 bases. V was pared by 4 bases and J by 7 bases, with 3 bases of the junction left unmatched. CDR1 MGHDK and CDR2 SYGVNS come from the germline V gene. This CDR3 comprises 15 residues. CDR3 protein: CASSATSGRVNEQFF. For the CDR3, the DNA is TGTGCCAGCAGTGCGACTAGCGGGAGGGTGAATGAGCAGTTCTTC. The full variable domain, with the rest looked up from reference TRBV25-1 and TRBJ2-1, is EADIYQTPRYLVIGTGKKITLECSQTMGHDKMYWYQQDPGMELHLIHYSYGVNSTEKGDLSSESTVSRIRTEHFPLTLESARPSHTSQYLCASSATSGRVNEQFFGPGTRLTVL.

This clone has only a few counts. CDR3 in amino acids: CASSAYQGASQPQHF. The CDR3 bases are TGTGCCAGCAGTGCCTACCAGGGGGCGAGCCAGCCCCAGCATTTT. This chain uses TRBV6-1 with TRBJ1-5, with 8 bases lining up with TRBD1. The CDR3 consists of 15 residues. CDR1 and CDR2 from the germline V gene are MNHNS and SASEGT. J was trimmed by 7 bases and V by 4 bases; bases with no gene match: 9.

This clone came up a few times. The chain joins TRBV28 to TRBJ2-7; 11 nucleotides align to TRBD1. The CDR3 totals 16 residues. V dropped 2 bases and J dropped 3; count of bases not matched to a gene: 6. Germline loops: CDR1 MDHEN, CDR2 SYDVKM. The DNA of the CDR3 is TGTGCCAGCAGTTTAGGCTTCGGGACAGGGGGCTACGAGCAGTACTTC. Translating it yields CASSLGFGTGGYEQYF.

The chain joins TRBV14 to TRBJ2-7; TRBD1 agrees at 8 bases. This CDR3 comprises 15 residues. From germline, CDR1 is SGHDN and CDR2 FVKESK. The V and J ends lost 6 bases and 4 bases, in that order; junction bases with no gene match: 11. The CDR3 DNA reads TGTGCCAGCAGTACCGGGACAGGAGTCGAATACGAGCAGTACTTC. Translation: CASSTGTGVEYEQYF.

In the case of this clone: Different DNA sequences within this sample yield the same CDR3. The chain combines TRBV30 with TRBJ1-5; no reliable D call. V shed 2 bases and J shed 0 bases, with 5 bases lying between them. CDR1 is GTSNPN, CDR2 SVGIG, per germline (reference sequence). The CDR3 is 13 residues long. CDR3 loop: CAWSLGSNQPQHF. CDR3 coding DNA: TGTGCCTGGAGTCTGGGTAGCAATCAGCCCCAGCATTTT. Looking up the rest from reference TRBV30 and TRBJ1-5 gives the full variable domain: SQTIHQWPATLVQPVGSPLSLECTVEGTSNPNLYWYRQAAGRGLQLLFYSVGIGQISSEVPQNLSASRPQDRQFILSSKKLLLSDSGFYLCAWSLGSNQPQHFGDGTRLSIL.

The table lists this clone with a count of one. The J gene is TRBJ1-2, the V gene TRBV10-3; D remains ambiguous. There are 13 residues in the CDR3. The V gene lost 0 bases and the J gene lost 6 bases, with 8 bases spanning the gap. Germline CDR1 ENHRY, CDR2 SYGVKD. The CDR3 DNA reads as TGTGCCATCAGTGAGTCGATCGGACATGGCTACACCTTC. Residues: CAISESIGHGYTF.